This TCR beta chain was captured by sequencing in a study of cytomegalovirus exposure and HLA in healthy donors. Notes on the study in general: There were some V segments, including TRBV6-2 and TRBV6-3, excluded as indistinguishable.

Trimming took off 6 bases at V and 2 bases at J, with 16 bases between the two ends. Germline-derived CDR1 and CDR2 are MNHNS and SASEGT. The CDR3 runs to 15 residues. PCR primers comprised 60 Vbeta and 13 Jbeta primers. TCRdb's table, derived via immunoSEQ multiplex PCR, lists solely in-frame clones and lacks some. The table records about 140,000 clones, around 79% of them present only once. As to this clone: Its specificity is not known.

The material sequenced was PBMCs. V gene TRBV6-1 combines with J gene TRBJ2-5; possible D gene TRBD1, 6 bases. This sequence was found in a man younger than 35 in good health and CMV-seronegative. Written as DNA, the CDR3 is TGTGCCAGCAGGGCACAGGGATTAGGGCAAGAGACCCAGTACTTC. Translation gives CASRAQGLGQETQYF.